This T cell receptor beta chain came from a study of blood T cell repertoires in COVID-19. Turning to the study itself: COVID-19 samples collected from the United States, Italy and Spain covered acute and convalescent phases. The cDNA or gDNA used as material had been derived from T cells, B-cell-depleted T cells, or PBMCs.

In the authors' workflow: Amplification of reference gene primers provided the estimated nucleated cell counts. TCRdb keeps only in-frame clones here, not all; method: immunoSEQ multiplex PCR. The DNA was the basis for D and trimming; V, J and clone size are from that table. The sample consists of over 250,000 clones, approximately 91% of them appearing once. Germline CDR1 is SGHRS and CDR2 is YFSETQ. The CDR3 spans 14 residues. The ends were cut back, 0 bases at V and 3 bases at J, with 9 bases in the middle. The gene calls are TRBV5-1 and TRBJ1-2; D is possibly TRBD1 (5 bases). Material: peripheral blood. This sequence was found in a man aged 45 to 65 with acute or convalescent COVID-19. CDR3 bases: TGCGCCAGCAGCTTGGAGGTACAGGACTATGGCTACACCTTC. This translates into CASSLEVQDYGYTF.